Following are 23 T cell receptor beta chains from one sample sequenced in a study of cytomegalovirus exposure and HLA in healthy donors. In the PCR, 60 Vbeta and 13 Jbeta primers were used. The table came from immunoSEQ multiplex PCR; TCRdb's copy has only in-frame clones and leaves some out. This table holds 160,000 or so clones, 75% to 85% found once. The sample taken for sequencing was PBMCs. These receptors all come from a woman aged 18-29 years in good health and CMV-seropositive.

This chain connects TRBV7-2 to TRBJ2-7, with 13 bases that match TRBD2. The CDR3 has 17 residues. Per germline, CDR1 SGHTA and CDR2 FQGNSA. Trimming at V came to 5 bases and at J to 0 bases, leaving 7 bases not matched to a gene. DNA for the CDR3: TGTGCCAGCAGCCCCGGACTAGCGGGGGAGAGCTCCTACGAGCAGTACTTC. This sequence encodes CASSPGLAGESSYEQYF.

The gene calls are TRBV7-6 and TRBJ2-3; possibly TRBD1 for D (6 bases). This CDR3 comprises 15 residues. CDR1 is SGHVS and CDR2 is FNYEAQ in the germline V gene. The V gene lost 4 bases and the J gene lost 5 bases, with 16 bases spanning the gap. In DNA form, the CDR3 reads TGTGCCAGCAGCTCCTCAGACAGGATTTTAGATACGCAGTATTTT. Amino acid sequence: CASSSSDRILDTQYF.

The gene calls are TRBV11-3 and TRBJ2-3; 12 bases map to TRBD2. This CDR3 is built from 16 residues. Germline V CDR1 and CDR2: SGHNT, YENEEA. Germline trimming cut 5 bases from V and 5 bases from J; bases unmatched to any gene: 8. CDR3 nucleotide sequence: TGTGCCAGCAGCCAAGGGACTAGCGGGCGACTAGATACGCAGTATTTT. It translates to CASSQGTSGRLDTQYF.

This clone was observed a few times. The chain links TRBV19 to TRBJ2-1; TRBD2 matches at 9 bases. V trimming: 3 bases; J trimming: 4 bases; junction bases outside the gene matches: 4. The CDR3 is 15 amino acids. Germline CDR1 LNHDA, CDR2 SQIVND (reference sequence). CDR3 nucleotides: TGTGCCAGTAGTATTAGCGGGGGTGATTACAATGAGCAGTTCTTC. Protein: CASSISGGDYNEQFF.

J is TRBJ1-4 and V is TRBV28; a weak D match, TRBD1 (6 bases). The CDR3 consists of 16 residues. Germline CDR1 is MDHEN and CDR2 is SYDVKM. The V end lost 7 bases, the J end lost 8 bases, and 23 bases lay between the germline ends. DNA of the CDR3: TGTGCCAGCACGAGGGGGGGGCGGCCGTTGTCGGAAAAACTGTTTTTT. Translation: CASTRGGRPLSEKLFF.

The chain recombines TRBV21-1 with TRBJ1-3; no check of the table's D call, TRBD1, against the DNA was made. TRBV21-1 is a pseudogene segment. The CDR3 loop spans 14 amino acids. The CDR3 protein is CASSKKIGPHTIYF. As DNA, the CDR3 is TGTGCCAGCAGCAAGAAAATTGGGCCCCACACCATATATTTT.

The chain carries TRBV27 and TRBJ2-1, with TRBD2 matching 12 bases. Germline CDR1 MNHEY, CDR2 SMNVEV (reference sequence). The CDR3 is made up of 16 amino acids. The ends lost 3 bases at V and 5 bases at J; junction bases unmatched: 5. The CDR3 nucleotides read TGTGCCAGCAGTTTTTTTGCTAGCGGGGGGGACAATGAGCAGTTCTTC. It yields the protein CASSFFASGGDNEQFF.

CDR3 DNA: TGTGCCAGCAGCTTATTACCGAGAGATACGCAGTATTTT. Its protein product is CASSLLPRDTQYF. The chain carries TRBV7-6 and TRBJ2-3; D gene uncertain. The germline V gene encodes CDR1 SGHVS and CDR2 FNYEAQ. Trimming took 2 bases from V and 5 from J, leaving 8 bases between them. The CDR3 contains 13 residues.

The chain recombines TRBV11-3 with TRBJ2-1; tentative D call: TRBD1 (5 bases). This CDR3 contains 15 residues. V was clipped by 2 bases and J by 6 bases, with 14 bases between them. In germline, CDR1 is SGHNT, CDR2 YENEEA. CDR3 nucleotides: TGTGCCAGCAGCTTAATGGGGCAAATGGGCAATGAGCAGTTCTTC. Translated, it gives CASSLMGQMGNEQFF.

The chain uses TRBV1 and TRBJ2-1; TRBD2 reflects the table's D call only, with no check against the DNA. TRBV1 is an annotated pseudogene. The CDR3 contains 17 residues. Written as DNA, the CDR3 is TGCACCAGCAGCCAAGTTTTACGTCGGCGGGGGATCAATGAGCAGTTCTTC. This codes for CTSSQVLRRRGINEQFF.

The chain recombines TRBV5-1 with TRBJ1-2; D remains unclear. V was shortened by 0 bases and J by 7 bases, with 10 bases between the two germline ends. CDR1 is SGHRS, CDR2 YFSETQ, per germline. The CDR3 consists of 13 residues. The DNA for the CDR3 is TGCGCCAGCAGCTTGGAACCGAGCGGTGGCTACACCTTC. It is translated as CASSLEPSGGYTF.

Only a few counts were recorded for this clone. The rearrangement joins TRBV2 to TRBJ2-3; 10 positions match TRBD2. The CDR3 length is 16 residues. The germline V gene encodes CDR1 SNHLY and CDR2 FYNNEI. The ends lost 11 bases at V and 3 bases at J; junction bases unmatched: 14. The CDR3 loop reads CAWFGLAGERTDTQYF. DNA for the CDR3: TGTGCCTGGTTCGGGCTAGCGGGGGAGAGGACAGATACGCAGTATTTT.

V gene TRBV6-1 combines with J gene TRBJ1-1, with no clear D. The CDR3 sequence is 13 residues long. Per the germline V gene, CDR1 is MNHNS and CDR2 is SASEGT. Trimming cost V 2 bases and J 4 bases, with 8 bases left between them. CDR3 in amino acids: CASSEPGGTEAFF. The CDR3 DNA reads TGTGCCAGCAGTGAACCCGGAGGCACTGAAGCTTTCTTT.

The V and J genes are TRBV5-1 and TRBJ1-1, with D maybe TRBD1 (6 bases). The CDR3 loop spans 15 amino acids. Germline CDR1 is SGHRS and CDR2 is YFSETQ. Trimming shortened V by 1 base and J by 0 bases, and 10 bases separated the two germline ends. The CDR3 DNA reads as TGCGCCAGCAGCTTGTCAGGGGACCTGAACACTGAAGCTTTCTTT. Its translation is CASSLSGDLNTEAFF.

J is TRBJ2-3 and V is TRBV5-6; D not certain. V was cut by 5 bases and J by 6 bases, with 16 bases left in between. In germline, CDR1 is SGHDT, CDR2 YYEEEE. The CDR3 is 14 amino acids. CDR3 nucleotide sequence: TGTGCCAGCAGTTCCGGTCCCCTGTGGGATACGCAGTATTTT. Translated: CASSSGPLWDTQYF.

This clone was detected a few times. The V and J genes are TRBV19 and TRBJ1-2; tentatively, D is TRBD1 (6 bases). The CDR3 contains 15 residues. The V end lost 6 bases, the J end lost 1 base, and 15 bases lay between the germline ends. From germline, CDR1 is LNHDA and CDR2 SQIVND (reference sequence). CDR3 sequence: CASSPRQDNNYGYTF. The DNA for the CDR3 is TGTGCCAGTAGCCCAAGACAGGACAATAACTATGGCTACACCTTC.

The chain has TRBV10-2 and TRBJ1-1, with TRBD1 identical over 10 bases. CDR1 is WSHSY, CDR2 SAAADI, per germline. The CDR3 extends over 14 amino acids. The CDR3 bases are TGCGCAACGGGGACAGGGGCACTGAACACTGAAGCTTTCTTT. This sequence encodes CATGTGALNTEAFF.

The V gene is TRBV14, the J gene TRBJ2-2; tentatively, D is TRBD1 (6 bases). This CDR3 has 15 residues. V lost 2 bases and J lost 6, with 13 bases in between. CDR1 is SGHDN and CDR2 is FVKESK in the germline V gene. CDR3 loop: CASSQQGIWSGELFF. DNA of the CDR3: TGTGCCAGCAGCCAACAGGGGATCTGGTCCGGGGAGCTGTTTTTT. Looking up the rest from reference TRBV14 and TRBJ2-2 gives the full variable domain: EAGVTQFPSHSVIEKGQTVTLRCDPISGHDNLYWYRRVMGKEIKFLLHFVKESKQDESGMPNNRFLAERTGGTYSTLKVQPAELEDSGVYFCASSQQGIWSGELFFGEGSRLTVL.

The gene calls are TRBV9 and TRBJ2-6; D gene unclear. CDR1 and CDR2 (germline): SGDLS, YYNGEE. This CDR3 comprises 14 residues. V lost 7 bases and J lost 0, with 8 bases in between. The CDR3 DNA follows: TGTGCCAGCGGGCAGTCCTCTGGGGCCAACGTCCTGACTTTC. Its translation is CASGQSSGANVLTF.

This rearrangement joins TRBV11-2 to TRBJ2-1; 8 positions agree with TRBD1. Germline V gene lookup returns CDR1 SGHAT and CDR2 FQNNGV. This CDR3 is 15 amino acids long. Germline trimming cut 3 bases from V and 8 bases from J; bases unmatched to any gene: 9. The CDR3 nucleotides are TGTGCCAGCAGCTTCCTACAGGGGGGATGGTATGAGCAGTTCTTC. Translation gives CASSFLQGGWYEQFF.

The CDR3 coding sequence is TGTGCCAGCAGTATAGAGGCCTATCGAATGAACACTGAAGCTTTCTTT. Amino acid sequence: CASSIEAYRMNTEAFF. V gene TRBV28 combines with J gene TRBJ1-1; no reliable D call. The germline V gene encodes CDR1 MDHEN and CDR2 SYDVKM. There are 16 residues in the CDR3. V shed 5 bases and J shed 0 bases, with 16 bases lying between them.

The J gene is TRBJ2-3, the V gene TRBV9, with D tentatively TRBD2 (6 bases). CDR1 and CDR2 (germline): SGDLS, YYNGEE. Deletions cut 7 bases from V and 4 bases from J, with 16 bases between. This CDR3 is 14 amino acids long. The CDR3 sequence is CASQGEGGADTQYF. The CDR3 DNA reads TGTGCCAGCCAAGGGGAAGGCGGGGCAGATACGCAGTATTTT.

The chain links TRBV19 to TRBJ1-5; D call uncertain. This CDR3 has 13 residues. V lost 4 bases and J lost 3, with 7 bases in between. The germline gives CDR1 LNHDA, CDR2 SQIVND (reference sequence). CDR3 DNA: TGTGCCAGTAGTACTTGGGCCAATCAGCCCCAGCATTTT. Translation: CASSTWANQPQHF.